These 25 T cell receptor beta chains came from one sample sequenced in a study of blood T cell repertoires in COVID-19. Some clones are missing from TCRdb's copy, which holds only in-frame ones; the method was immunoSEQ multiplex PCR. The repertoire holds over 200,000 clones, with about 87% as singletons. Sequenced input: peripheral blood. The receptors shown here come from a man under 40 with COVID-19, enrolled during active disease.

The rearrangement links TRBV11-3 to TRBJ2-7; 7 bases line up with TRBD1. The ends lost 5 bases at V and 2 bases at J; junction bases unmatched: 6. In germline, CDR1 is SGHNT, CDR2 YENEEA. The CDR3 totals 14 residues. CDR3 in amino acids: CASSTRDRPYEQYF. The CDR3 DNA reads as TGTGCCAGCAGCACCCGGGACAGACCCTACGAGCAGTACTTC.

The V and J genes are TRBV7-2 and TRBJ1-5, with D possibly being TRBD1 (5 bases). There are 13 residues in the CDR3. Germline loops: CDR1 SGHTA, CDR2 FQGNSA. The V and J ends lost 4 bases and 4 bases respectively, with 8 bases between them. The CDR3 nucleotides read TGTGCCAGCAGCTCCTGGACAAATCAGCCCCAGCATTTT. Translated: CASSSWTNQPQHF.

The chain combines TRBV6-5 with TRBJ2-1; no firm D call. CDR3 length equals 12 residues. The germline V and J ends were trimmed by 6 bases and 4 bases, with 7 bases remaining between them. Germline-derived CDR1 and CDR2 are MNHEY and SVGAGI. The CDR3 DNA is TGTGCCAGCAGGGGCTTATACAATGAGCAGTTCTTC. Amino acid sequence: CASRGLYNEQFF.

Here the CDR3 DNA reads TGCGCCAGCAGCCAAGATGACCGCGGGACTTTCTCTTCACCCCTCCACTTT. Translated, it gives CASSQDDRGTFSSPLHF. The chain combines TRBV4-1 with TRBJ1-6, with D maybe TRBD1 (5 bases). V lost 0 bases, J lost 9 bases, and 18 bases lay in between. Germline CDR1 MGHRA, CDR2 YSYEKL. The CDR3 totals 17 residues.

The rearrangement uses TRBV5-1 and TRBJ2-1; 8 bases agree with TRBD1. J gave up 4 bases and V 2 bases, and 2 bases lay outside the gene matches. The CDR3 is 14 residues long. Germline loops: CDR1 SGHRS, CDR2 YFSETQ. The CDR3: CASSFRDRYNEQFF. The CDR3 DNA follows: TGCGCCAGCAGCTTCCGGGACAGGTACAATGAGCAGTTCTTC.

V is TRBV5-1 and J is TRBJ2-7; TRBD2 might be the D (5 bases). CDR1 SGHRS and CDR2 YFSETQ come from the germline V gene. The CDR3 contains 14 residues. Trimming left V 3 bases short and J 0 bases short, with 10 bases between. The CDR3 here is CASSWTYTSYEQYF. Written as DNA, the CDR3 is TGCGCCAGCAGCTGGACTTATACCTCCTACGAGCAGTACTTC.

The V gene is TRBV7-2, the J gene TRBJ1-2; TRBD1 is a possible D gene (5 bases). Trimming stripped 3 bases from V and 0 bases from J, with 17 bases between. The CDR3 is 17 amino acids. Germline CDR1 is SGHTA and CDR2 is FQGNSA. For the CDR3, the DNA is TGTGCCAGCAGCTTTCTCCAGGGAACCCTCTCTAACTATGGCTACACCTTC. Protein sequence: CASSFLQGTLSNYGYTF. Full variable domain (outside the CDR3, taken from reference TRBV7-2 and TRBJ1-2): GAGVSQSPSNKVTEKGKDVELRCDPISGHTALYWYRQSLGQGLEFLIYFQGNSAPDKSGLPSDRFSAERTGGSVSTLTIQRTQQEDSAVYLCASSFLQGTLSNYGYTFGSGTRLTVV.

This chain uses TRBV5-4 with TRBJ2-7; the D gene is possibly TRBD2 (6 bases). V was clipped by 0 bases and J by 3 bases, with 10 bases between them. The germline CDR1 and CDR2 sequences are SGHNT and YYREEE (reference sequence). The CDR3 totals 14 residues. CDR3 sequence reads: CASSLGGVGYEQYF. In DNA, the CDR3 is TGTGCCAGCAGCTTGGGGGGGGTCGGCTACGAGCAGTACTTC.

The chain has TRBV24-1 and TRBJ2-1, with 10 nucleotides matching TRBD2. The CDR3 runs to 16 residues. The junction had 12 bases not matched to a gene; V was cut back by 5 bases and J by 9 bases. Per germline, CDR1 KGHDR and CDR2 SFDVKD. CDR3 region: CATSGQLAGVQVEQFF. In nucleotides, the CDR3 is TGTGCCACCAGTGGCCAGCTAGCGGGAGTTCAAGTTGAGCAGTTCTTC.

This clone was picked up one time. The chain combines TRBV3-1 (or the pseudogene TRBV3-2) with TRBJ2-2; TRBD1 matches 8 bases. The V and J ends lost 2 bases and 7 bases, in that order; junction bases with no gene match: 6. Germline CDR1 reads LGHDT; CDR2 reads YNNKEL (reference sequence). The CDR3 totals 15 residues. The CDR3 here is CASSQQQGVVGELFF. DNA for the CDR3: TGTGCCAGCAGCCAACAACAGGGGGTGGTCGGGGAGCTGTTTTTT.

The V gene is TRBV19, the J gene TRBJ1-3; D is undetermined. Germline CDR1 and CDR2: LNHDA and SQIVND (reference sequence). This CDR3 is 13 amino acids long. The V and J ends lost 7 bases and 2 bases respectively, with 9 bases between them. In nucleotides, the CDR3 is TGTGCCAGTAAACTGATCACTGGAAACACCATATATTTT. This codes for CASKLITGNTIYF.

This clone was seen repeatedly, ten times or more. V usage is TRBV5-1 and J usage is TRBJ1-4; 9 positions match TRBD1. Germline CDR1 reads SGHRS; CDR2 reads YFSETQ. Trimming cost V 0 bases and J 7 bases; bases outside gene matches: 4. The CDR3 loop spans 15 amino acids. CDR3 nucleotides: TGCGCCAGCAGCTTGGACAGGGGGCATAGTGAAAAACTGTTTTTT. This codes for CASSLDRGHSEKLFF.

The gene calls are TRBV15 and TRBJ1-4; D remains unclear. Deletions cut 1 base from V and 0 bases from J, with 15 bases between. The germline gives CDR1 LNHNV, CDR2 YYDKDF (reference sequence). The CDR3 loop spans 18 amino acids. CDR3 sequence reads: CATSRGRQKFATNEKLFF. Written as DNA, the CDR3 is TGTGCCACCAGCAGAGGGAGGCAGAAGTTCGCAACTAATGAAAAACTGTTTTTT.

The chain has TRBV5-1 and TRBJ2-5; D might be TRBD2 (6 bases). The CDR3 runs to 14 residues. In germline, CDR1 is SGHRS, CDR2 YFSETQ. Deletions cut 3 bases from V and 6 bases from J, with 15 bases between. Here the CDR3 DNA reads TGCGCCAGCAGCTCCTCGGGGGTCTCGCAGACCCAGTACTTC. It translates to CASSSSGVSQTQYF. The full variable domain, with the rest looked up from reference TRBV5-1 and TRBJ2-5, is KAGVTQTPRYLIKTRGQQVTLSCSPISGHRSVSWYQQTPGQGLQFLFEYFSETQRNKGNFPGRFSGRQFSNSRSEMNVSTLELGDSALYLCASSSSGVSQTQYFGPGTRLLVL.

The chain recombines TRBV18 with TRBJ2-5; 14 bases match TRBD2. V shed 4 bases and J 2 bases; nucleotides not matched to a gene: 6. CDR1 and CDR2 (germline): KGHSH, LQKENI. This CDR3 contains 17 residues. The CDR3 DNA sequence: TGTGCCAGCTCACTGAGACTAGCGGGAGGGACTCAAGAGACCCAGTACTTC. Protein: CASSLRLAGGTQETQYF.

The rearrangement links TRBV11-3 to TRBJ2-7, with TRBD1 matching over 9 bases. From germline, CDR1 is SGHNT and CDR2 YENEEA. V shed 0 bases and J 8 bases; nucleotides not matched to a gene: 8. This CDR3 has 15 residues. The chain's CDR3 is CASSLEGQGTFKQYF. CDR3 nucleotide sequence: TGTGCCAGCAGCTTAGAAGGACAGGGGACGTTCAAGCAGTACTTC. The variable domain in full, completed from reference TRBV11-3 and TRBJ2-7, reads EAGVVQSPRYKIIEKKQPVAFWCNPISGHNTLYWYLQNLGQGPELLIRYENEEAVDDSQLPKDRFSAERLKGVDSTLKIQPAELGDSAVYLCASSLEGQGTFKQYFGPGTRLTVT.

The chain carries TRBV5-1 and TRBJ1-2; 7 positions match TRBD1. This CDR3 has 13 residues. Trimming removed 5 bases from V and 6 bases from J; junction bases left unmatched: 7. Germline V gene sequence: CDR1 SGHRS, CDR2 YFSETQ. The CDR3 DNA is TGCGCCAGCAGACAGGGGCCGGGGGATGGCTACACCTTC. It encodes CASRQGPGDGYTF.

V gene TRBV4-2 combines with J gene TRBJ2-5; tentative D call: TRBD2 (5 bases). From germline, CDR1 is LGHNA and CDR2 YNFKEQ. The CDR3 covers 15 residues. V was pared by 2 bases and J by 1 base, with 11 bases between. CDR3 residues: CASSQKWESQETQYF. CDR3 bases: TGTGCCAGCAGCCAAAAGTGGGAGAGCCAAGAGACCCAGTACTTC.

V gene TRBV6-5 combines with J gene TRBJ1-1; 10 bases align to TRBD1. This CDR3 has 15 amino acids. Trimming at V came to 7 bases and at J to 0 bases, leaving 5 bases not matched to a gene. CDR1 is MNHEY and CDR2 is SVGAGI in the germline V gene. The CDR3 region is CASTQTGGLNTEAFF. Here the CDR3 DNA reads TGTGCCAGCACCCAGACAGGGGGCTTGAACACTGAAGCTTTCTTT.

The chain joins TRBV15 to TRBJ1-1, with D hard to call. V was clipped by 3 bases and J by 0 bases, with 8 bases between them. Germline V CDR1 and CDR2: LNHNV, YYDKDF (reference sequence). The CDR3 contains 14 residues. CDR3 loop: CATSSHIMNTEAFF. CDR3 bases: TGTGCCACCAGCAGCCACATCATGAACACTGAAGCTTTCTTT.

V and J are TRBV5-1 and TRBJ2-7; 12 nucleotides align to TRBD2. Losses at the gene ends were 4 bases for V and 4 bases for J; bases not matched to a gene: 6. This CDR3 is 15 amino acids long. The germline CDR1 and CDR2 sequences are SGHRS and YFSETQ. The CDR3 loop reads CASSQDGTSGYEQYF. The CDR3 nucleotides are TGCGCCAGCAGCCAAGACGGGACTAGCGGGTACGAGCAGTACTTC.

V is TRBV4-2 and J is TRBJ2-7; 8 nucleotides agree with TRBD2. Per the germline V gene, CDR1 is LGHNA and CDR2 is YNFKEQ. The CDR3 has 17 residues. Trimming at V came to 0 bases and at J to 0 bases, leaving 7 bases not matched to a gene. DNA for the CDR3: TGTGCCAGCAGCCAAGACACAGGCGCGGGGGGCTCCTACGAGCAGTACTTC. This translates into CASSQDTGAGGSYEQYF.

The chain couples TRBV2 to TRBJ1-1; TRBD1 agrees at 7 bases. V lost 3 bases and J lost 0; bases outside the gene matches: 4. The CDR3 runs 15 residues. From germline, CDR1 is SNHLY and CDR2 FYNNEI. The CDR3 bases are TGTGCCAGCAGTGAGGAGACAGGGCTGAACACTGAAGCTTTCTTT. This translates into CASSEETGLNTEAFF.

The rearrangement uses TRBV2 and TRBJ1-2; 9 positions match TRBD1. The CDR3 is 14 amino acids. The V and J ends lost 6 bases and 8 bases, in that order; junction bases with no gene match: 10. From germline, CDR1 is SNHLY and CDR2 FYNNEI. Here the CDR3 reads CASRGRTGDDGYTF. The CDR3 coding sequence is TGTGCCAGCAGGGGGAGGACAGGGGATGACGGCTACACCTTC. The full variable domain, with the rest looked up from reference TRBV2 and TRBJ1-2, is EPEVTQTPSHQVTQMGQEVILRCVPISNHLYFYWYRQILGQKVEFLVSFYNNEISEKSEIFDDQFSVERPDGSNFTLKIRSTKLEDSAMYFCASRGRTGDDGYTFGSGTRLTVV.

The chain recombines TRBV19 with TRBJ2-7, with D possibly TRBD1 on 6 matching bases. CDR1 and CDR2 (germline): LNHDA, SQIVND (reference sequence). The CDR3 runs to 12 residues. The V and J ends lost 2 bases and 5 bases respectively, with 7 bases between them. CDR3 in amino acids: CASSIRGNEQYF. CDR3 nucleotide sequence: TGTGCCAGTAGTATAAGGGGGAACGAGCAGTACTTC.